These T cell receptor beta chains were read from a single sample in a study of T cells after posttransplantation cyclophosphamide. Data came from immunoSEQ multiplex PCR; TCRdb stores just in-frame clones and leaves some out. The sample holds about 39,000 clones, and no clone turns up only once. The sample consisted of PBMCs. Every receptor here comes from a woman in her fifties or sixties in good health and a related stem cell transplant donor. CDR3s include the opening cysteine and the closing phenylalanine or tryptophan. The D gene is left open where the match is weak. Size is stated for part of the rows, as once, few or many counts, or as a class when the clone is expanded.

v_call	j_call	d_call	clone_size	cdr3_nt	cdr3_aa
TRBV5-1	TRBJ2-5	-	many	TGCGCCAGCAGCCTTACCCAGGGAGGAGAGACCCAGTACTTC	CASSLTQGGETQYF
TRBV4-1	TRBJ2-7	-	-	TGCGCCAGCAGCCGGACGGACACCTACGAGCAGTACTTC	CASSRTDTYEQYF
TRBV10-3	TRBJ2-1	TRBD2	many	TGTGCCACCGGTACTAGCGGGGGGGGCGAGCAGTTCTTC	CATGTSGGGEQFF
TRBV9	TRBJ2-7	-	many	TGTGCCAGCAGCCCACGGACTAATCAATACGAGCAGTACTTC	CASSPRTNQYEQYF
TRBV5-1	TRBJ1-2	-	many	TGCGCCAGCAGCCCCGGGCCGGGGGTTAACTATGGCTACACCTTC	CASSPGPGVNYGYTF
TRBV7-8	TRBJ1-5	-	-	TGTGCCAGCAGCTTAGAGGGGTATAGCAATCAGCCCCAGCATTTT	CASSLEGYSNQPQHF
TRBV2	TRBJ1-2	TRBD1	many	TGTGCCAGTCCAGGGGGCGCTAACTATGGCTACACCTTC	CASPGGANYGYTF
TRBV7-9	TRBJ2-6	-	many	TGTGCCAGCAGCTACTCCGATAACTCTGGGGCCAACGTCCTGACTTTC	CASSYSDNSGANVLTF
TRBV6-1	TRBJ1-2	TRBD1	many	TGTGCCAGCAGTGAAGCGGCCCTAGGGGGCTCCTATGGCTACACCTTC	CASSEAALGGSYGYTF
TRBV9	TRBJ1-6	-	many	TGTGCCAGCAGCGCGACAGGAAGCTCCTATAATTCACCCCTCCACTTT	CASSATGSSYNSPLHF
TRBV6-5	TRBJ1-2	TRBD1	many	TGTGCCAGCGGACAGGGCCAGGGTGGCTACACCTTC	CASGQGQGGYTF
TRBV11-2	TRBJ2-7	-	many	TGTGCCAGCAGTCAAACGAGTGAGCAGTACTTC	CASSQTSEQYF
TRBV7-2	TRBJ1-5	TRBD1	many	TGTGCCAGCAGCCGAGGACAGGGGGTTAGTCAGCCCCAGCATTTT	CASSRGQGVSQPQHF
TRBV6-5	TRBJ2-3	-	many	TGTGCCAGCAGTTACAGGGGTGGACCAGATACGCAGTATTTT	CASSYRGGPDTQYF
TRBV28	TRBJ2-1	-	-	TGTGCCAGCAGTTCGGTATACAATGAGCAGTTCTTC	CASSSVYNEQFF
TRBV6-6	TRBJ2-4	TRBD1	few	TGTGCCAGCAGCCCAGGACAGGGGGGAGCCAAAAACATTCAGTACTTC	CASSPGQGGAKNIQYF
TRBV30	TRBJ1-2	TRBD1	many	TGTGCCTGGGGCAGGGGGTTCTATGGCTACACCTTC	CAWGRGFYGYTF
TRBV4-1	TRBJ1-2	TRBD1	many	TGCGCCAGCAGCCAATTTCCGGGACAGACAAATAACTATGGCTACACCTTC	CASSQFPGQTNNYGYTF
TRBV7-8	TRBJ1-3	TRBD1	many	TGTGCCAGCAGCCTGGACAGGGTCGGAAACACCATATATTTT	CASSLDRVGNTIYF
TRBV15	TRBJ2-5	-	many	TGTGCCACCAGCAGAGGGCGGAACCAAGAGACCCAGTACTTC	CATSRGRNQETQYF
TRBV30	TRBJ2-1	TRBD2	many	TGTGCCTGGGGAACCTCTAGCGGTCCCTACAATGAGCAGTTCTTC	CAWGTSSGPYNEQFF
TRBV20-1	TRBJ2-1	-	many	TGCAGTCCGGATGAGCAGTTCTTC	CSPDEQFF
TRBV28	TRBJ1-5	TRBD1	many	TGTGCCAGCAGTTTAACAGGGGGCGTTCAGCCCCAGCATTTT	CASSLTGGVQPQHF
TRBV7-8	TRBJ1-3	-	many	TGTGCCAGCAGCTTAGGAGGGGGCTCTGGAAACACCATATATTTT	CASSLGGGSGNTIYF
TRBV5-1	TRBJ1-1	-	many	TGCGCCAGCTCCCTCTCCCGGGACATCATGAACACTGAAGCTTTCTTT	CASSLSRDIMNTEAFF